Following are 15 T cell receptor beta chains from one sample sequenced in a study of regulatory T cells in long-lasting Graves disease. Specified time point: persistent/refractory GD, antithyroid drugs over 5 years with positive TRAb. The TCR library was prepared using RNA isolated from PBMCs. Building of the TCR beta libraries involved iRepertoire HTBI primers and Arm-PCR of CDR3 regions. From the multiplex PCR reads, TCRdb called clonotypes with MiXCR, one entry per CDR3 protein. The data hold hundreds of thousands of distinct CDR3 sequences, with roughly 23% observed a single time. This sample comprised peripheral blood mononuclear cells (PBMCs), obtained when the disease was refractory, from a patient treated with antithyroid drugs. Source of these receptors: a female donor with Graves disease.

In this sample, this clonotype turned up many times. CDR3 in amino acids: CASSRPTRNTGELFF. The CDR3 bases are TGTGCCAGCAGTCGCCCAACTAGGAACACCGGGGAGCTGTTTTTT. The chain employs TRBV28 and TRBJ2-2; D might be TRBD2 (5 bases). CDR1 MDHEN and CDR2 SYDVKM come from the germline V gene. The V end lost 5 bases, the J end lost 1 base, and 11 bases lay between the germline ends. This CDR3 comprises 15 residues.

This clonotype was seen a handful of times. The chain couples TRBV7-2 to TRBJ1-2; D remains unclear. The CDR3 totals 17 residues. Trimming left V 1 base short and J 6 bases short, with 21 bases between. In germline, CDR1 is SGHTA, CDR2 FQGNSA. CDR3 in amino acids: CASSLEFYGSKINGYTF. The DNA of the CDR3 is TGTGCCAGCAGCTTAGAGTTTTACGGCAGCAAGATTAATGGCTACACCTTC.

About this clonotype: The CDR3 ends on some other residue instead of the conserved phenylalanine or tryptophan, so this is likely a read error. No DNA is shown, since the ends of the CDR3 on it are uncertain; the CDR3 is the one TCRdb lists. The chain combines TRBV28 with TRBJ2-5; the D call in the table, TRBD1, was not verified against the DNA. The germline CDR1 and CDR2 sequences are MDHEN and SYDVKM. The CDR3 has 8 amino acids, counting both end residues. CDR3 sequence reads: CASSSPGQ.

Ten or more counts support this clonotype. This chain joins TRBV28 and TRBJ1-1; D is uncertain. The germline CDR1 and CDR2 sequences are MDHEN and SYDVKM. The CDR3 has 12 residues. V was clipped by 2 bases and J by 8 bases, with 9 bases between them. The DNA for the CDR3 is TGTGCCAGCAGTTTAAGCCGGCAAGAAGCTTTCTTT. Amino acids: CASSLSRQEAFF. The full variable domain, with the rest looked up from reference TRBV28 and TRBJ1-1, is DVKVTQSSRYLVKRTGEKVFLECVQDMDHENMFWYRQDPGLGLRLIYFSYDVKMKEKGDIPEGYSVSREKKERFSLILESASTNQTSMYLCASSLSRQEAFFGQGTRLTVV.

The chain recombines TRBV3-1 with TRBJ1-1; 10 bases agree with TRBD1. The germline gives CDR1 LGHDT, CDR2 YNNKEL (reference sequence). V lost 2 bases and J lost 5; bases outside the gene matches: 2. The CDR3 sequence is 14 residues long. The CDR3 DNA follows: TGTGCCAGCAGCCAAAGGACAGGGGGAACTGAAGCTTTCTTT. Translation: CASSQRTGGTEAFF.

This clonotype has more than one count but fewer than ten. The chain joins TRBV30 to TRBJ2-4; D is tentatively TRBD1 or TRBD2 (5 bases each). Trimming pared 0 bases from V and 5 bases from J, leaving 17 bases between. Germline V gives CDR1 GTSNPN, CDR2 SVGIG (reference sequence). CDR3 length: 16 amino acids. CDR3 in amino acids: CAWSVERGSPQNIQYF. The CDR3 DNA follows: TGTGCCTGGAGTGTAGAGAGGGGATCTCCCCAAAACATTCAGTACTTC.

This clonotype was picked up many times. This rearrangement joins TRBV10-3 to TRBJ2-7, with unresolved D. Germline loops: CDR1 ENHRY, CDR2 SYGVKD. Trimming took 0 bases from V and 4 from J, leaving 7 bases between them. The CDR3 length is 13 residues. CDR3 sequence (DNA): TGTGCCATCAGTGAGTCTGTCAGATACGAGCAGTACTTC. It specifies CAISESVRYEQYF.

The chain has TRBV5-1 and TRBJ1-4; D is ambiguous. There are 15 residues in the CDR3. V dropped 0 bases and J dropped 5 bases, with 11 bases sitting between them. Germline CDR1 SGHRS, CDR2 YFSETQ. In nucleotides, the CDR3 is TGCGCCAGCAGCTTGGAGGGCGGAGACAATGAAAAACTGTTTTTT. Translation gives CASSLEGGDNEKLFF.

The DNA for the CDR3 is TGTGCCATCAGTGAGTCAAGGCTGGGACTAGCGGGAGTATATTACGAGCAGTACTTC. Translation gives CAISESRLGLAGVYYEQYF. This chain links TRBV10-3 with TRBJ2-7, with TRBD2 matching over 14 bases. The V gene end was trimmed by 0 bases and the J gene end by 4 bases; junction bases not matched to a gene: 11. Germline lookup yields CDR1 ENHRY and CDR2 SYGVKD. This CDR3 has 19 amino acids.

This clonotype has at least ten counts. This chain links TRBV7-9 with TRBJ1-4; TRBD1 matches 8 bases. Germline V gene sequence: CDR1 SEHNR, CDR2 FQNEAQ (reference sequence). J gave up 3 bases and V 6 bases, and 9 bases lay outside the gene matches. The CDR3 contains 16 residues. The CDR3 sequence is CASRPGQGGANEKLFF. The CDR3 DNA is TGTGCCAGCAGGCCAGGACAGGGAGGCGCTAATGAAAAACTGTTTTTT.

In this sample, this clonotype turned up a few times. CDR3 amino acids: CSALWGGAGEKLFF. The CDR3 region has the DNA TGCAGTGCTCTCTGGGGGGGGGCGGGCGAAAAACTGTTTTTT. This chain uses TRBV20-1 with TRBJ1-4; tentatively, D is TRBD1 (6 bases). Germline lookup yields CDR1 DFQATT and CDR2 SNEGSKA (reference sequence). Deletions cut 5 bases from V and 8 bases from J, with 18 bases between. This CDR3 is built from 14 residues.

The sample holds one count of this clonotype. The chain is built from TRBV4-2 and TRBJ1-3; weak D call: TRBD1 (5 bases). From germline, CDR1 is LGHNA and CDR2 YNFKEQ. V was pared by 5 bases and J by 2 bases, with 13 bases between. The CDR3 consists of 15 residues. The CDR3 here is CASSTGSDTGNTIYF. The CDR3 DNA is TGTGCCAGCAGCACAGGATCTGATACTGGAAACACCATATATTTT.

V is TRBV10-3 and J is TRBJ1-4; maybe TRBD1 (6 bases). Per germline, CDR1 ENHRY and CDR2 SYGVKD. The V end lost 6 bases, the J end lost 0 bases, and 11 bases lay between the germline ends. This CDR3 is built from 15 residues. Written as DNA, the CDR3 is TGTGCCATCAGCCGGGACATCTCAACTAATGAAAAACTGTTTTTT. Its protein is CAISRDISTNEKLFF.

This clonotype has ten or more counts. The chain employs TRBV29-1 and TRBJ1-2, with 7 bases fitting TRBD1. The CDR3 is 14 residues long. Germline V lookup: CDR1 SQVTM, CDR2 ANQGSEA. J gave up 0 bases and V 5 bases, and 6 bases lay outside the gene matches. The CDR3, as DNA: TGCAGCGTTCGGGAGGGGGCTCCTAACTATGGCTACACCTTC. Its translation: CSVREGAPNYGYTF.

The chain employs TRBV10-3 and TRBJ2-3, with D uncertain. V lost 0 bases to trimming and J lost 2 bases, with 6 bases between them. Germline CDR1 reads ENHRY; CDR2 reads SYGVKD. This CDR3 is built from 14 residues. CDR3 region: CAISESEITDTQYF. CDR3 nucleotide sequence: TGTGCCATCAGTGAGTCGGAGATCACAGATACGCAGTATTTT.